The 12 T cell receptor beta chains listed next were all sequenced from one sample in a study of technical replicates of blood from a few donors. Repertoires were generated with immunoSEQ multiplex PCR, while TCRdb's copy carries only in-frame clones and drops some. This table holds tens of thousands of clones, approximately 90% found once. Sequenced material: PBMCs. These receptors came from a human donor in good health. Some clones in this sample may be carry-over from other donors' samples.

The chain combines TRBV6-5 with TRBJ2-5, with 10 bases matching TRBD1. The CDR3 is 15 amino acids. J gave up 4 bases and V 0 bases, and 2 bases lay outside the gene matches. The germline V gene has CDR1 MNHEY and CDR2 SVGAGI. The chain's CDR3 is CASSYSGTGVETQYF. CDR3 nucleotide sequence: TGTGCCAGCAGTTACTCCGGGACAGGGGTAGAGACCCAGTACTTC.

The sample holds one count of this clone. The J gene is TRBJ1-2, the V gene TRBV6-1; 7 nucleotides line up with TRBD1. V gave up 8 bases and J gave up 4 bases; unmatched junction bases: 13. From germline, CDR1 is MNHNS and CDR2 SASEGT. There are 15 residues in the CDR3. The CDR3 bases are TGTGCCAGCTCTCTCCTTCAGGGACAGACCTATGGCTACACCTTC. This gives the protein CASSLLQGQTYGYTF.

CDR3 residues: CASSLASSSYNEQFF. The CDR3 DNA reads TGTGCCAGCAGCTTAGCGTCGAGCTCCTACAATGAGCAGTTCTTC. The chain carries TRBV7-9 and TRBJ2-1; D gene unclear. CDR3 length: 15 residues. Germline V lookup: CDR1 SEHNR, CDR2 FQNEAQ (reference sequence). V was clipped by 0 bases and J by 0 bases, with 6 bases between them.

The CDR3 reads CASSINLDRGFYDNEQFF. As DNA, the CDR3 is TGTGCCAGTAGTATAAACCTGGACAGGGGGTTTTACGACAATGAGCAGTTCTTC. The rearrangement joins TRBV19 to TRBJ2-1, with 10 bases lining up with TRBD1. CDR1 is LNHDA and CDR2 is SQIVND in the germline V gene (reference sequence). The trim removed 2 bases at V and 5 bases at J, leaving 12 bases unmatched. This CDR3 has 18 amino acids.

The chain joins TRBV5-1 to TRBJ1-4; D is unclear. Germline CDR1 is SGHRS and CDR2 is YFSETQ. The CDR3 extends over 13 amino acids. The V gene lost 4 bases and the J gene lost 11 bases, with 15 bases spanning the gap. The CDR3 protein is CASSPEPDGKLFF. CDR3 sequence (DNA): TGCGCCAGCAGCCCGGAGCCTGACGGGAAACTGTTTTTT.

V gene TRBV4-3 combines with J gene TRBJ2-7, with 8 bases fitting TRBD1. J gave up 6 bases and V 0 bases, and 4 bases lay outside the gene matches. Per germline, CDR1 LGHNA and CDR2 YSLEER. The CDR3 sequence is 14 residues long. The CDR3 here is CASSQERDRGEQYF. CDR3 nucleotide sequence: TGCGCCAGCAGCCAAGAGCGAGACAGGGGCGAGCAGTACTTC.

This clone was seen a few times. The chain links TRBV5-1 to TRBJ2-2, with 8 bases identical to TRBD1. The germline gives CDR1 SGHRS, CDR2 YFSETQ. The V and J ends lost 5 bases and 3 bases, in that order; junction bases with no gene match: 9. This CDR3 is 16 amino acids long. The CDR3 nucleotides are TGCGCCAGCAGATCTCGGACAGGGAAGCACACCGGGGAGCTGTTTTTT. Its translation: CASRSRTGKHTGELFF.

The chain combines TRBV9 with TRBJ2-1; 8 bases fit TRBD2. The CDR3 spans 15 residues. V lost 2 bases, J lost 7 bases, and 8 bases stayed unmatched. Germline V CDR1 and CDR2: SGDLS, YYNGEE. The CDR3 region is CASSVQTGGVNEQFF. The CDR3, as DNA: TGTGCCAGCAGCGTTCAGACCGGGGGGGTTAATGAGCAGTTCTTC. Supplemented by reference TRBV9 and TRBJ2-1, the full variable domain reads DSGVTQTPKHLITATGQRVTLRCSPRSGDLSVYWYQQSLDQGLQFLIQYYNGEERAKGNILERFSAQQFPDLHSELNLSSLELGDSALYFCASSVQTGGVNEQFFGPGTRLTVL.

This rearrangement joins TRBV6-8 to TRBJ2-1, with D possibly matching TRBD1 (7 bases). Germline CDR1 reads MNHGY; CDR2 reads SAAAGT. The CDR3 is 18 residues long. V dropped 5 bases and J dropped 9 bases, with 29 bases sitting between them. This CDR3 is CASSSRGETGVKSGEQFF. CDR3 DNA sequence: TGTGCCAGCAGTAGCAGGGGGGAGACGGGCGTTAAATCCGGTGAGCAGTTCTTC.

CDR3 nucleotides: TGCAGTGCTTCCGGGGGGCATGGCTACACCTTC. It encodes CSASGGHGYTF. The chain carries TRBV20-1 and TRBJ1-2, with D perhaps TRBD1 (6 bases). Per germline, CDR1 DFQATT and CDR2 SNEGSKA (reference sequence). V lost 5 bases and J lost 6, with 10 bases in between. The CDR3 is 11 amino acids.

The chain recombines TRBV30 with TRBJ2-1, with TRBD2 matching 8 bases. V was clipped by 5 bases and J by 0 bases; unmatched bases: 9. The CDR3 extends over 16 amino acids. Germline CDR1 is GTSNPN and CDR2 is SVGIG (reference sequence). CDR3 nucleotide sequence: TGTGCCTGGCGGAGAATAGCGGGGAGCTCCTACAATGAGCAGTTCTTC. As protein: CAWRRIAGSSYNEQFF.

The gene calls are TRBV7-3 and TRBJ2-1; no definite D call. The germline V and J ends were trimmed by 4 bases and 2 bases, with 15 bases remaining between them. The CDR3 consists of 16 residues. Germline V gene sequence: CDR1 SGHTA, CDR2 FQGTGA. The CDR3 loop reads CASSSAAESAYNEQFF. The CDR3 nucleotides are TGTGCCAGCAGCTCGGCCGCGGAGTCTGCCTACAATGAGCAGTTCTTC.